These T cell receptor beta chains were read from a single sample in a study of shared clonotypes between healthy human individuals. TCRdb's copy holds only in-frame clones and misses some; the assay was immunoSEQ multiplex PCR. The table records some 1.4 million clones, roughly 96% of them present only once. Input material: naive CD4+ T cells sorted from blood. The receptor set was obtained from a man aged 25 to 45 in good health. Both conserved end residues are part of each CDR3.

v_call: TRBV27
j_call: TRBJ2-1
cdr3_aa: CASSPPTSFNEQFF

v_call: TRBV7-9
j_call: TRBJ1-2
cdr3_aa: CASSLPGNPGTGGYTF

v_call: TRBV5-8
j_call: TRBJ2-3
cdr3_aa: CASSSNTDTQYF

v_call: TRBV11-2
j_call: TRBJ2-3
cdr3_aa: CASSPLEGGADTQYF

v_call: TRBV28
j_call: TRBJ2-1
cdr3_aa: CASSLLAGDDNEQFF

v_call: TRBV18
j_call: TRBJ1-2
cdr3_aa: CASSAQGLGTF

v_call: TRBV7-6
j_call: TRBJ2-7
cdr3_aa: CASSLGVAGGHYEQYF

v_call: TRBV7-9
j_call: TRBJ2-1
cdr3_aa: CASSAFKRRAYNEQFF

v_call: TRBV10-3
j_call: TRBJ1-4
cdr3_aa: CAVRVQPNEKLFF

v_call: TRBV28
j_call: TRBJ1-4
cdr3_aa: CASSSLDRNDEKLFF

v_call: TRBV28
j_call: TRBJ2-6
cdr3_aa: CASRISGANVLTF

v_call: TRBV18
j_call: TRBJ1-4
cdr3_aa: CASSSVTGRNEKLFF

v_call: TRBV2
j_call: TRBJ1-2
cdr3_aa: CASTGDRVGYTF

v_call: TRBV6-5
j_call: TRBJ1-1
cdr3_aa: CASSPVASEGAFF

v_call: TRBV6-1
j_call: TRBJ1-3
cdr3_aa: CASGNTIYF

v_call: TRBV5-6
j_call: TRBJ2-1
cdr3_aa: CASSLTAERQFF

v_call: TRBV19
j_call: TRBJ1-5
cdr3_aa: CASSIRTGNQPQHF

v_call: TRBV29-1
j_call: TRBJ1-1
cdr3_aa: CSVSRIWGTEAFF

v_call: TRBV11-2
j_call: TRBJ2-2
cdr3_aa: CASSLILTANTGELFF

v_call: TRBV5-8
j_call: TRBJ1-5
cdr3_aa: CASSLNVGAYSNQPQHF

v_call: TRBV18
j_call: TRBJ2-1
cdr3_aa: CATAQDRSYNEQFF

v_call: TRBV19
j_call: TRBJ1-1
cdr3_aa: CASRTRPRNTEAFF

v_call: TRBV2
j_call: TRBJ2-1
cdr3_aa: CASRGPSHNEQFF

v_call: TRBV6-1
j_call: TRBJ1-5
cdr3_aa: CASSGTHGGAALQPQHF

v_call: TRBV7-9
j_call: TRBJ2-7
cdr3_aa: CASSQTSGRAGEQYF

v_call: TRBV19
j_call: TRBJ1-3
cdr3_aa: CASSLGGPSGNTIYF

v_call: TRBV2
j_call: TRBJ2-7
cdr3_aa: CASSEGPSHYEQYF

v_call: TRBV5-6
j_call: TRBJ1-4
cdr3_aa: CASSLSQGAVKLFF

v_call: TRBV2
j_call: TRBJ1-1
cdr3_aa: CARKSGEGSTEAFF

v_call: TRBV5-1
j_call: TRBJ2-2
cdr3_aa: CASSLNPTSGYTGELFF

v_call: TRBV5-8
j_call: TRBJ2-2
cdr3_aa: CASWGISITGELFF

v_call: TRBV21-1
j_call: TRBJ2-1
cdr3_aa: CASSSRLAGEDNNEQFF

v_call: TRBV5-1
j_call: TRBJ1-3
cdr3_aa: CASSLVGQGSGNTIYF

v_call: TRBV7-9
j_call: TRBJ2-7
cdr3_aa: CASSPRTSREQYF

v_call: TRBV19
j_call: TRBJ2-3
cdr3_aa: CASSIYPTSGTQYF

v_call: TRBV18
j_call: TRBJ2-7
cdr3_aa: CASSPRAHSYEQYF

v_call: TRBV6-1
j_call: TRBJ1-1
cdr3_aa: CASSEVAVGTEAFF

v_call: TRBV14
j_call: TRBJ2-6
cdr3_aa: CASSRTGIGSGANVLTF

v_call: TRBV11-3
j_call: TRBJ2-3
cdr3_aa: CASSSRREGTDTQYF

v_call: TRBV11-2
j_call: TRBJ2-7
cdr3_aa: CASSSRPPYEQYF

v_call: TRBV5-1
j_call: TRBJ2-6
cdr3_aa: CASSVPTGAGANVLTF

v_call: TRBV28
j_call: TRBJ2-3
cdr3_aa: CASRSTGQGATDTQYF

v_call: TRBV5-1
j_call: TRBJ2-5
cdr3_aa: CASSTGQGSVPQYF

v_call: TRBV27
j_call: TRBJ2-3
cdr3_aa: CASSAIRGATDTQYF

v_call: TRBV16
j_call: TRBJ2-1
cdr3_aa: CASSQSLGLADYNEQFF

v_call: TRBV6-1
j_call: TRBJ2-1
cdr3_aa: CASIGQTIYNEQFF

v_call: TRBV29-1
j_call: TRBJ1-1
cdr3_aa: CSARSGQLRNTEAFF

v_call: TRBV4-3
j_call: TRBJ1-3
cdr3_aa: CASSQDQATGNTIYF

v_call: TRBV9
j_call: TRBJ2-3
cdr3_aa: CASSVGGLAGLSGDTQYF

v_call: TRBV9
j_call: TRBJ2-3
cdr3_aa: CASSVASGSLSTDTQYF

v_call: TRBV9
j_call: TRBJ2-7
cdr3_aa: CASSAASGRSQGIYEQYF